The 24 T cell receptor beta chains reported below all come from one sample, sequenced in a study of cytomegalovirus exposure and HLA in healthy donors. PCR primers comprised 60 Vbeta and 13 Jbeta primers. Profiled with immunoSEQ multiplex PCR; TCRdb holds only in-frame clones, not every one. The repertoire holds roughly 98,000 clones, with 80% to 85% as singletons. Input material: PBMCs. These receptors were taken from a man aged 40-49 years in good health and CMV-seronegative.

The chain carries TRBV30 and TRBJ2-5, with D unresolved. This CDR3 comprises 11 residues. The ends were cut back, 4 bases at V and 5 bases at J, with 8 bases in the middle. Germline loops: CDR1 GTSNPN, CDR2 SVGIG (reference sequence). The CDR3 region has the DNA TGTGCCTGGAATGTCGTGGAGACCCAGTACTTC. This translates into CAWNVVETQYF.

This sequence joins TRBV27 and TRBJ2-5; the match to TRBD1 covers 8 bases. This CDR3 is built from 15 residues. V shed 7 bases and J 4 bases; nucleotides not matched to a gene: 11. CDR1 is MNHEY and CDR2 is SMNVEV in the germline V gene (reference sequence). DNA of the CDR3: TGTGCCAGCACCGGTAGGACAGGGCGGGGAGAGACCCAGTACTTC. Translating gives CASTGRTGRGETQYF.

The rearrangement joins TRBV6-5 to TRBJ1-1; 10 bases match TRBD1. The CDR3 covers 13 residues. Trimming at V came to 2 bases and at J to 6 bases, leaving 0 bases not matched to a gene. Germline CDR1 reads MNHEY; CDR2 reads SVGAGI. The CDR3: CASSYGTGAEAFF. In DNA, the CDR3 is TGTGCCAGCAGTTACGGGACAGGGGCTGAAGCTTTCTTT.

V is TRBV4-3 and J is TRBJ2-7; possible D gene TRBD1, 6 bases. The CDR3 covers 15 residues. Germline V lookup: CDR1 LGHNA, CDR2 YSLEER. V shed 0 bases and J shed 1 base, with 10 bases lying between them. The CDR3 sequence: CASSQDTGISYEQYF. The CDR3 bases are TGCGCCAGCAGCCAAGATACAGGGATTTCCTACGAGCAGTACTTC.

The V call is TRBV19, the J call TRBJ1-2, with 11 bases lining up with TRBD1. This CDR3 is 18 amino acids long. Germline CDR1 LNHDA, CDR2 SQIVND (reference sequence). V lost 7 bases and J lost 1; bases outside the gene matches: 14. The CDR3: CASTSERGQGDGNYGYTF. The CDR3 bases are TGTGCCAGTACCTCGGAGAGGGGACAGGGGGACGGTAACTATGGCTACACCTTC.

The chain has TRBV19 and TRBJ2-7, with D possibly matching TRBD1 (6 bases). The CDR3 covers 15 residues. CDR1 and CDR2 from the germline V gene are LNHDA and SQIVND (reference sequence). Trimming removed 8 bases at V and 5 bases at J, with 22 bases between. CDR3 sequence: CASGRLDSLGHEQYF. For the CDR3, the DNA is TGTGCCAGTGGACGGTTGGACAGCCTTGGCCACGAGCAGTACTTC.

The rearrangement links TRBV10-3 to TRBJ2-5, with 11 bases matching TRBD2. The CDR3 spans 15 residues. Germline CDR1 and CDR2: ENHRY and SYGVKD. V was pared by 10 bases and J by 3 bases, with 10 bases of the junction left unmatched. The CDR3 DNA follows: TGTGCCACCTACAACCCGACTAGCGGGAAAGAGACCCAGTACTTC. Amino acid sequence: CATYNPTSGKETQYF.

V and J are TRBV28 and TRBJ1-5; 10 bases agree with TRBD1. With 6 bases clipped from V and 4 bases from J, the junction kept 3 bases outside the gene matches. The CDR3 covers 14 residues. The germline V gene has CDR1 MDHEN and CDR2 SYDVKM. The CDR3 region is CASSQDRGNQPQHF. In nucleotides, the CDR3 is TGTGCCAGCAGCCAGGACAGGGGGAATCAGCCCCAGCATTTT. The full variable domain, with the rest looked up from reference TRBV28 and TRBJ1-5, is DVKVTQSSRYLVKRTGEKVFLECVQDMDHENMFWYRQDPGLGLRLIYFSYDVKMKEKGDIPEGYSVSREKKERFSLILESASTNQTSMYLCASSQDRGNQPQHFGDGTRLSIL.

The chain links TRBV5-4 to TRBJ2-2; weak D call: TRBD2 (5 bases). The V end was cut by 0 bases, the J end by 1 base, with 7 bases between. Germline V gives CDR1 SGHNT, CDR2 YYREEE (reference sequence). This CDR3 spans 15 amino acids. In DNA, the CDR3 is TGTGCCAGCAGCTTGGCGGGGTTGAACACCGGGGAGCTGTTTTTT. Its protein is CASSLAGLNTGELFF. The full variable domain, its missing parts supplied by reference TRBV5-4 and TRBJ2-2, is ETGVTQSPTHLIKTRGQQVTLRCSSQSGHNTVSWYQQALGQGPQFIFQYYREEENGRGNFPPRFSGLQFPNYSSELNVNALELDDSALYLCASSLAGLNTGELFFGEGSRLTVL.

This chain uses TRBV10-3 with TRBJ2-1; TRBD1 is a possible D gene (6 bases). The germline CDR1 and CDR2 sequences are ENHRY and SYGVKD. The length of the CDR3 is 14 residues. With 7 bases removed from V and 5 bases from J, the gap between germline ends came to 15 bases. This chain's CDR3 is CAIKEQGNHNEQFF. CDR3 sequence (DNA): TGTGCCATCAAAGAGCAGGGGAACCACAATGAGCAGTTCTTC.

The J gene is TRBJ2-3, the V gene TRBV7-2; TRBD2 might be the D (5 bases). The CDR3 consists of 15 residues. V lost 4 bases, J lost 2 bases, and 13 bases lay in between. From germline, CDR1 is SGHTA and CDR2 FQGNSA. The DNA of the CDR3 is TGTGCCAGCAGCTCAGGACTCCCATACACAGATACGCAGTATTTT. It translates to CASSSGLPYTDTQYF.

The rearrangement links TRBV18 to TRBJ2-6; 7 bases are a match to TRBD1. The germline gives CDR1 KGHSH, CDR2 LQKENI. Germline trimming cut 4 bases from V and 1 base from J; bases unmatched to any gene: 4. CDR3 length equals 16 residues. In nucleotides, the CDR3 is TGTGCCAGCTCACGGGACAGTTTTTCTGGGGCCAACGTCCTGACTTTC. This codes for CASSRDSFSGANVLTF.

The chain combines TRBV7-8 with TRBJ2-7; maybe TRBD1 (6 bases). The CDR3 totals 14 residues. The germline V gene has CDR1 SGHVS and CDR2 FQNEAQ. With 5 bases removed from V and 4 bases from J, the gap between germline ends came to 15 bases. In DNA, the CDR3 is TGTGCCAGCAGCCCCCACGGGACACAATACGAGCAGTACTTC. It encodes CASSPHGTQYEQYF.

The chain couples TRBV6-6 to TRBJ2-7, with 11 bases matching TRBD2. Losses at the gene ends were 2 bases for V and 6 bases for J; bases not matched to a gene: 6. CDR3 length: 15 amino acids. Per the germline V gene, CDR1 is MNHNY and CDR2 is SVGAGI (reference sequence). The CDR3 reads CASSYLASGGPEQYF. DNA of the CDR3: TGTGCCAGCAGTTACCTAGCTAGCGGGGGGCCCGAGCAGTACTTC.

This clone was observed once. The chain recombines TRBV7-6 with TRBJ2-5; D ambiguous. Germline V lookup: CDR1 SGHVS, CDR2 FNYEAQ. The CDR3 spans 12 residues. Trimming took 4 bases from V and 11 from J, leaving 14 bases between them. The CDR3 loop is CASSSINREQYF. DNA of the CDR3: TGTGCCAGCAGCTCCATAAATCGTGAGCAGTACTTC.

V usage is TRBV5-4 and J usage is TRBJ1-2; 8 nucleotides agree with TRBD1. V shed 1 base and J 6 bases; nucleotides not matched to a gene: 11. Germline V lookup: CDR1 SGHNT, CDR2 YYREEE (reference sequence). This CDR3 contains 16 residues. The CDR3 coding sequence is TGTGCCAGCAGCTTGCCAGGGGGCATCTTTCAGGATGGCTACACCTTC. Translated: CASSLPGGIFQDGYTF.

This clone was seen only a few times. The rearrangement links TRBV29-1 to TRBJ2-7, with D maybe TRBD2 (5 bases). The CDR3 is made up of 13 amino acids. V was pared by 4 bases and J by 7 bases, with 17 bases between. Germline loops: CDR1 SQVTM, CDR2 ANQGSEA. The DNA for the CDR3 is TGCAGCGTTGTGGCCGTTGAACCGGGGGAGCAGTACTTC. This encodes CSVVAVEPGEQYF.

The chain has TRBV29-1 and TRBJ2-7; the D gene is possibly TRBD1 (5 bases). Trimming took 6 bases from V and 2 from J, leaving 11 bases between them. The CDR3 consists of 12 residues. CDR1 and CDR2 (germline): SQVTM, ANQGSEA. CDR3 sequence: CSVGDSTYEQYF. The CDR3 bases are TGCAGCGTAGGAGACAGTACCTACGAGCAGTACTTC.

This clone was seen a few times. In DNA form, the CDR3 reads TGTGCCAGCAGCCTGACAGGGGGTGGCTACACCTTC. Its protein product is CASSLTGGGYTF. The chain joins TRBV2 to TRBJ1-2, with TRBD1 matching over 9 bases. After removal of 6 bases from V and 7 bases from J, the junction contained 3 bases not matched to a gene. CDR3 length: 12 amino acids. CDR1 is SNHLY and CDR2 is FYNNEI in the germline V gene.

The CDR3 nucleotides read TGCGCCAGCAGCCAAGACCCGACAGGGACGATGAACGAGCAGTACTTC. This translates into CASSQDPTGTMNEQYF. V is TRBV4-1 and J is TRBJ2-7, with 7 nucleotides matching TRBD1. CDR1 is MGHRA and CDR2 is YSYEKL in the germline V gene. This CDR3 has 16 amino acids. V lost 0 bases to trimming and J lost 5 bases; unmatched junction nucleotides: 10.

The chain is built from TRBV5-1 and TRBJ1-3; TRBD1 agrees at 8 bases. Germline V lookup: CDR1 SGHRS, CDR2 YFSETQ. CDR3 length: 15 amino acids. Trimming took 0 bases from V and 4 from J; bases not matched to a gene: 3. This CDR3 reads CASSLAPGGGNTIYF. CDR3 coding DNA: TGCGCCAGCAGCTTGGCGCCAGGGGGCGGAAACACCATATATTTT.

The chain links TRBV28 to TRBJ2-3, with 7 bases fitting TRBD2. The germline gives CDR1 MDHEN, CDR2 SYDVKM. V shed 7 bases and J 9 bases; nucleotides not matched to a gene: 7. This CDR3 is built from 12 residues. The DNA of the CDR3 is TGTGCCAGCACCACTGTGGGAGGGACGCAGTATTTT. This sequence encodes CASTTVGGTQYF.

This rearrangement joins TRBV9 to TRBJ2-1; D is undetermined. The CDR3 is 14 amino acids. CDR1 SGDLS and CDR2 YYNGEE come from the germline V gene. Between the trimmed V and J ends, which lost 3 bases and 10 bases, there was a span of 17 bases. CDR3 amino acids: CASSASPPLEEQFF. The CDR3 DNA follows: TGTGCCAGCAGCGCCTCTCCCCCCCTAGAGGAGCAGTTCTTC.

The chain carries TRBV27 and TRBJ2-7; tentative D call: TRBD1 (5 bases). The CDR3 consists of 14 residues. CDR1 MNHEY and CDR2 SMNVEV come from the germline V gene (reference sequence). V lost 8 bases and J lost 2, with 16 bases in between. CDR3 nucleotide sequence: TGTGCCAGCTCGGTGACAGACGGTGCCTACGAGCAGTACTTC. Protein product: CASSVTDGAYEQYF.